The rows below give T cell receptor beta chains drawn from one sample of a study of blood T cell repertoires in COVID-19. TCRdb keeps only in-frame clones here, not all; method: immunoSEQ multiplex PCR. The data show 110,000 or so clones, with approximately 81% seen just once and under 40% held by the top ten. Sequencing was carried out using peripheral blood. The receptors originated from a man at least 80 years old with acute or convalescent COVID-19. The CDR3 runs from the conserved cysteine through the conserved F or W. The D gene is left open where the match is weak. Clone size is given for some rows only: seen once, a few or many times, or a class if the clone is expanded.

TRBJ2-7	once	TRBV6-5	TRBD2	TGTGCCACCTCCCGACTAGCGGATCACTACGAGCAGTACTTC	CATSRLADHYEQYF
TRBJ1-1	once	TRBV3-1/TRBV3-2	TRBD1	TGTGCCAGCAGCCAACAAGAATGGACAGGGAACACTGAAGCTTTCTTT	CASSQQEWTGNTEAFF
TRBJ2-7	.	TRBV18	TRBD1	TGTGCCACCTCCGGCGGACAGGGTAACTACGAGCAGTACTTC	CATSGGQGNYEQYF
TRBJ2-7	few	TRBV4-1	TRBD1	TGCGCCAGCAGCGAAATGACAGGGGGCTATGGCGAGCAGTACTTC	CASSEMTGGYGEQYF
TRBJ2-7	.	TRBV6-2/TRBV6-3	.	TGTGCCAGCAGTACGGGACACCTCAGCGGCGGCGAGCAGTACTTC	CASSTGHLSGGEQYF
TRBJ2-7	.	TRBV6-5	TRBD1	TGTGCCAGCAGAGGACAGGGGTTCTACGAGCAGTACTTC	CASRGQGFYEQYF
TRBJ1-1	.	TRBV9	.	TGTGCCAGCAGCTGGGGCAAGATGAACACTGAAGCTTTCTTT	CASSWGKMNTEAFF
TRBJ1-1	.	TRBV18	.	TGTGCCAGCTCACCGACTTCTGCGGTCGTCACTGAAGCTTTCTTT	CASSPTSAVVTEAFF
TRBJ2-1	.	TRBV27	TRBD1	TGTGCCAGCAGGAACCCCGGGACAGGAGAATATGAGCAGTTCTTC	CASRNPGTGEYEQFF
TRBJ2-7	few	TRBV3-1/TRBV3-2	TRBD1	TGTGCCAGCACCCTCGGGACAGGGCGCTACGAGCAGTACTTC	CASTLGTGRYEQYF
TRBJ1-1	.	TRBV5-1	.	TGCGCCAGCAGCCGAAGACAGCCTTCCACTGAAGCTTTCTTT	CASSRRQPSTEAFF
TRBJ2-4	.	TRBV27	.	TGTGCCAGCAGTTCCTACAGCCTACTAGCCAAAAACATTCAGTACTTC	CASSSYSLLAKNIQYF
TRBJ2-1	.	TRBV19	TRBD2	TGTGCCAGTAGTATCTTACTAGCGGGAGGGCCGGGGGAGCAGTTCTTC	CASSILLAGGPGEQFF
TRBJ1-1	.	TRBV18	.	TGTGCCAGCTCACACAGGAACACTGAAGCTTTCTTT	CASSHRNTEAFF
TRBJ2-5	.	TRBV2	.	TGTGCCAGCGGGAGGCATGGGGAGACCCAGTACTTC	CASGRHGETQYF
TRBJ1-1	.	TRBV19	.	TGTGCCACCCAAAGACAGCTGAACACTGAAGCTTTCTTT	CATQRQLNTEAFF
TRBJ2-4	.	TRBV15	TRBD1	TGTGCCACCAGCAGAGAAGGGACAGGGGTAGAGGCCAAAAACATTCAGTACTTC	CATSREGTGVEAKNIQYF
TRBJ1-1	.	TRBV5-1	.	TGCGCCAGCAGCTTGTTCGGGGGGACTGAAGCTTTCTTT	CASSLFGGTEAFF
TRBJ2-2	.	TRBV2	.	TGTGCCAGCAGTAATCAGGGTGTCGGGGAGCTGTTTTTT	CASSNQGVGELFF
TRBJ2-1	.	TRBV9	.	TGTGCCAGCAACCGACTAGGGCCCTACAATGAGCAGTTCTTC	CASNRLGPYNEQFF
TRBJ1-3	.	TRBV28	TRBD1	TGTGCCAGCACCCCAGGGACAGCTGGAAACACCATATATTTT	CASTPGTAGNTIYF
TRBJ2-5	.	TRBV5-4	.	TGTGCCAGCAGCCCACTTCCCCGGGAGACCCAGTACTTC	CASSPLPRETQYF
TRBJ1-1	.	TRBV15	.	TGTGCCACCAGCAGAGGGAGCACTGAAGCTTTCTTT	CATSRGSTEAFF
TRBJ2-2	.	TRBV7-2	.	TGTGCCAGCAGCTTACCAGGCGGGGAGCTGTTTTTT	CASSLPGGELFF
TRBJ1-2	.	TRBV3-1/TRBV3-2	.	TGTGCCAGCAGCCCCCCGCAGGGGAGAGGCTACACCTTC	CASSPPQGRGYTF
TRBJ2-7	.	TRBV7-9	TRBD2	TGTGCCAGCACCCAGACTAGCGGGAGGGCCGGCGTTTCCTACGAGCAGTACTTC	CASTQTSGRAGVSYEQYF
TRBJ2-1	few	TRBV9	.	TGTGCCAGCAGCGTAGCGCTGGTGGCGGGCGGCGACAATGAGCAGTTCTTC	CASSVALVAGGDNEQFF
TRBJ1-1	.	TRBV29-1	.	TGCAGCGTTGGACAGTTAAAGGGAGAAGCTTTCTTT	CSVGQLKGEAFF
TRBJ2-5	.	TRBV5-1	.	TGCGCCAGCAGCGTGACACCGAACCAAGAGACCCAGTACTTC	CASSVTPNQETQYF
TRBJ1-1	.	TRBV5-1	TRBD1	TGCGCCAGCAGCCTCCAGGGACAGCTGAACACTGAAGCTTTCTTT	CASSLQGQLNTEAFF
TRBJ1-3	once	TRBV28	TRBD1	TGTGCCAGTGGGACAGCTGGAAACACCATATATTTT	CASGTAGNTIYF
TRBJ2-7	.	TRBV28	TRBD1	TGTGCCAGCACCCGGACAGGGGCGTCAGGAGGTCAGTACTTC	CASTRTGASGGQYF
TRBJ2-6	.	TRBV29-1	.	TGCAGCGCCAAATGGGGGACAAGCTCTGGGGCCAACGTCCTGACTTTC	CSAKWGTSSGANVLTF
TRBJ1-2	few	TRBV3-1/TRBV3-2	TRBD1	TGTGCCAGCAGCCGGGGACAGGGTGGTGGCTACACCTTC	CASSRGQGGGYTF
TRBJ2-6	.	TRBV5-1	TRBD2	TGCGCCAGCAGCTTTACTAGCGGTAGCTCTGGGGCCAACGTCCTGACTTTC	CASSFTSGSSGANVLTF
TRBJ2-3	.	TRBV9	.	TGTGCCAGCCGCGGGACTAGCACAGATACGCAGTATTTT	CASRGTSTDTQYF